The sequence of this T cell receptor beta chain was determined in a study of cytomegalovirus exposure and HLA in healthy donors. Germline trimming cut 0 bases from V and 6 bases from J; bases unmatched to any gene: 7. Germline V gene data show CDR1 as LGHNA and CDR2 as YNFKEQ. The CDR3 loop spans 15 amino acids. Primers: 60 Vbeta forward and 13 Jbeta reverse. In the original processing: Counted up in a later analysis, unique TCR beta chains came to 65 million to 100 million, with around 10 million shared. TCRdb's table, derived via immunoSEQ multiplex PCR, lists solely in-frame clones and lacks some. From that table come the V and J calls and clone size; the DNA was used to work out D and trimming. The repertoire consists of about 130,000 clones, with under 80% occurring once and the leading ten covering 3% to 4.5%.

The TCR was taken from a middle-aged man in good health and CMV-seropositive. The chain carries TRBV4-2 and TRBJ2-7; the match to TRBD2 covers 8 bases. The sample was PBMCs. Here the CDR3 reads CASSQDVAGLREQYF. The CDR3 DNA reads TGTGCCAGCAGCCAAGATGTAGCGGGGCTCCGCGAGCAGTACTTC.